These 2 T cell receptor beta chains originate from one sample sequenced in a study of blood T cell repertoires in COVID-19. TCRdb keeps only in-frame clones here, not all; method: immunoSEQ multiplex PCR. The sample yields fewer than 200,000 clones, roughly 79% seen once. The sample was peripheral blood. The receptors shown here come from an older woman with acute or convalescent COVID-19.

The chain couples TRBV5-1 to TRBJ2-5, with D perhaps matching TRBD2 (6 bases). The V end lost 0 bases, the J end lost 4 bases, and 19 bases lay between the germline ends. This CDR3 is 17 amino acids long. CDR1 SGHRS and CDR2 YFSETQ come from the germline V gene. CDR3 DNA: TGCGCCAGCAGCTTGGATGGCGGGATAGATCGGGGAGAGACCCAGTACTTC. It codes for CASSLDGGIDRGETQYF. Full variable domain (remainder filled in from reference TRBV5-1 and TRBJ2-5): KAGVTQTPRYLIKTRGQQVTLSCSPISGHRSVSWYQQTPGQGLQFLFEYFSETQRNKGNFPGRFSGRQFSNSRSEMNVSTLELGDSALYLCASSLDGGIDRGETQYFGPGTRLLVL.

This clone was observed a few times. The rearrangement links TRBV9 to TRBJ2-7; tentative D call: TRBD1 (5 bases). Trimming removed 4 bases at V and 6 bases at J, with 17 bases between. This CDR3 contains 14 residues. Germline loops: CDR1 SGDLS, CDR2 YYNGEE. The CDR3 sequence is CASSRRQGLSEQYF. In nucleotides, the CDR3 is TGTGCCAGCAGCCGCCGGCAGGGCCTCTCCGAGCAGTACTTC. The full variable domain, in which reference TRBV9 and TRBJ2-7 provide the parts outside the CDR3, is DSGVTQTPKHLITATGQRVTLRCSPRSGDLSVYWYQQSLDQGLQFLIQYYNGEERAKGNILERFSAQQFPDLHSELNLSSLELGDSALYFCASSRRQGLSEQYFGPGTRLTVT.